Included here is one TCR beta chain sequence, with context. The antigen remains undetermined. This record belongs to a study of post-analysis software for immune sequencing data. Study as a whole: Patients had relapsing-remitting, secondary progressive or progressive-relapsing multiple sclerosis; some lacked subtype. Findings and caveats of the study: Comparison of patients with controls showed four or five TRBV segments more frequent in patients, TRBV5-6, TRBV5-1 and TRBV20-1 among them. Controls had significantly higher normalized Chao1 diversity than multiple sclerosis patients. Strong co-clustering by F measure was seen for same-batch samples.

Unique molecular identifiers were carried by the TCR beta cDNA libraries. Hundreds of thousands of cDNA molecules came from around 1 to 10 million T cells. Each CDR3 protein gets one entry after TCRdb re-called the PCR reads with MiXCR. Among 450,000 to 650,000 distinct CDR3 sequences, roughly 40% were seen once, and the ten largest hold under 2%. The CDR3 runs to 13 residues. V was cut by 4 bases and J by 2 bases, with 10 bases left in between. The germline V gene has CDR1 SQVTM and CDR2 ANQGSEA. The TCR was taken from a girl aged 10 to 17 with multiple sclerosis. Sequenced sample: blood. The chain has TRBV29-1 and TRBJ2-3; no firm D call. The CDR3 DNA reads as TGCAGCGTTGCTGGGCGGTACACAGATACGCAGTATTTT. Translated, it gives CSVAGRYTDTQYF.